The rows below give T cell receptor beta chains drawn from one sample of a study of cytomegalovirus exposure and HLA in healthy donors. Profiling relied on immunoSEQ multiplex PCR, and the TCRdb table lists in-frame clones only, not all of them. The data show roughly 120,000 clones, around 74% seen once. The sequencing sample was made of PBMCs. These receptors were collected from a man aged 60-69 years in good health and CMV-seropositive. Each CDR3 is given with its conserved first and last residue. The D gene is left open where the match is weak. The size entry is marked missing in some rows and otherwise reads once, few, many or a size class.

j_gene: TRBJ1-3
abundance: once
v_gene: TRBV19
d_gene: NA
CDR3nt: TGTGCCAGTAGTATCGGTCAATACTCTGGAAACACCATATATTTT
CDR3aa: CASSIGQYSGNTIYF

j_gene: TRBJ1-2
abundance: few
v_gene: TRBV2
d_gene: NA
CDR3nt: TGTGCCAGCAGTGTAAGCGAGACAGGAAGCTATGGCTACACCTTC
CDR3aa: CASSVSETGSYGYTF

j_gene: TRBJ1-4
abundance: NA
v_gene: TRBV5-4
d_gene: NA
CDR3nt: TGTGCCACTCAACCCCGAGGTGAAAAACTGTTTTTT
CDR3aa: CATQPRGEKLFF

j_gene: TRBJ1-1
abundance: NA
v_gene: TRBV5-1
d_gene: NA
CDR3nt: TGCGCCAGCAGCCCGGGAGATAACACTGAAGCTTTCTTT
CDR3aa: CASSPGDNTEAFF

j_gene: TRBJ1-2
abundance: NA
v_gene: TRBV6-1
d_gene: TRBD1
CDR3nt: TGTGCCAGCAGTGGACAGGGTATAGGCTATGGCTACACCTTC
CDR3aa: CASSGQGIGYGYTF

j_gene: TRBJ1-4
abundance: few
v_gene: TRBV18
d_gene: TRBD1
CDR3nt: TGTGCCAGCTCACCCAGGGGGAGAGAAAAACTGTTTTTT
CDR3aa: CASSPRGREKLFF

j_gene: TRBJ1-2
abundance: NA
v_gene: TRBV5-1
d_gene: NA
CDR3nt: TGCGCCAGCAGCTTCGAGACAGTCCAGCAAGGCTACACCTTC
CDR3aa: CASSFETVQQGYTF

j_gene: TRBJ2-7
abundance: NA
v_gene: TRBV5-4
d_gene: TRBD2
CDR3nt: TGTGCCAGCAGCTTCCCTAGCGGCAACTACGAGCAGTACTTC
CDR3aa: CASSFPSGNYEQYF

j_gene: TRBJ2-3
abundance: NA
v_gene: TRBV5-1
d_gene: TRBD1
CDR3nt: TGCGCCAGCAGCCCAAGACAGGGAAGCACAGATACGCAGTATTTT
CDR3aa: CASSPRQGSTDTQYF

j_gene: TRBJ2-5
abundance: NA
v_gene: TRBV20-1
d_gene: NA
CDR3nt: TGCGCAGGGGAGTCCCAAGAGACCCAGTACTTC
CDR3aa: CAGESQETQYF

j_gene: TRBJ1-1
abundance: few
v_gene: TRBV5-1
d_gene: NA
CDR3nt: TGCGCCAGCAGCCGCTTACAGGGGAACACTGAAGCTTTCTTT
CDR3aa: CASSRLQGNTEAFF

j_gene: TRBJ2-7
abundance: once
v_gene: TRBV28
d_gene: TRBD2
CDR3nt: TGTGCCAGCTGTATAAGCCTAGCGGGAGAATACGAGCAATACTTC
CDR3aa: CASCISLAGEYEQYF

j_gene: TRBJ2-1
abundance: once
v_gene: TRBV5-1
d_gene: NA
CDR3nt: TGCGCCAGCAGCGATTGGCCTGGGGCCCCGGATGAGCAGTTCTTC
CDR3aa: CASSDWPGAPDEQFF

j_gene: TRBJ1-1
abundance: few
v_gene: TRBV27
d_gene: NA
CDR3nt: TGTGCCAGCAGTTTATACGGGGGGTACACTGAAGCTTTCTTT
CDR3aa: CASSLYGGYTEAFF

j_gene: TRBJ2-7
abundance: NA
v_gene: TRBV11-1
d_gene: TRBD1
CDR3nt: TGTGCCAGCAGCCCACCTGGGACAGGGCGGGACGAGCAGTACTTC
CDR3aa: CASSPPGTGRDEQYF

j_gene: TRBJ2-1
abundance: NA
v_gene: TRBV7-9
d_gene: TRBD2
CDR3nt: TGTGCCAGCAGCTTGCTTGGCTCGCCGGGGGGGCGGGTCAATGAGCAGTTCTTC
CDR3aa: CASSLLGSPGGRVNEQFF

j_gene: TRBJ2-7
abundance: few
v_gene: TRBV7-3
d_gene: TRBD2
CDR3nt: TGTGCCAGCAGCTCGACTAGCGGACCTTACTACGAGCAGTACTTC
CDR3aa: CASSSTSGPYYEQYF

j_gene: TRBJ2-5
abundance: few
v_gene: TRBV7-2
d_gene: TRBD1
CDR3nt: TGTGCCAGCAGCTTCTCACGACAGGGGGCGCGAGAGACCCAGTACTTC
CDR3aa: CASSFSRQGARETQYF

j_gene: TRBJ2-3
abundance: once
v_gene: TRBV6-5
d_gene: NA
CDR3nt: TGTGCCAGCAGTTACGACAGGCAGAACACAGATACGCAGTATTTT
CDR3aa: CASSYDRQNTDTQYF

j_gene: TRBJ2-7
abundance: NA
v_gene: TRBV21-1
d_gene: NA
CDR3nt: TGTGCCAGCAGCAAAGACCGACAGGCATATCCCTACGAGCAGTACTTC
CDR3aa: CASSKDRQAYPYEQYF

j_gene: TRBJ2-1
abundance: NA
v_gene: TRBV11-2
d_gene: TRBD2
CDR3nt: TGTGCCAGCAGCTTAGTCGGTCTAGCGGGAAATGAGCAGTTCTTC
CDR3aa: CASSLVGLAGNEQFF

j_gene: TRBJ2-3
abundance: NA
v_gene: TRBV2
d_gene: NA
CDR3nt: TGTGCCAGCTTTGGCGACTTAGTGGGGCCACACGGAGATACGCAGTATTTT
CDR3aa: CASFGDLVGPHGDTQYF

j_gene: TRBJ1-2
abundance: few
v_gene: TRBV2
d_gene: NA
CDR3nt: TGTGCCAGCAGTGTACAGGGAGGGTATGGCTACACCTTC
CDR3aa: CASSVQGGYGYTF